The 12 T cell receptor beta chains below all came from one sample that was sequenced in a study of shared clonotypes between healthy human individuals. The naive CD8 fraction comprised CD45RO-negative cells positively selected for CCR7 and excluded terminally differentiated effector memory CD45RA+ cells. TCRdb's copy holds only in-frame clones and misses some; the assay was immunoSEQ multiplex PCR. The table records about 1,800,000 clones, around 96% of them present only once. What was sequenced was naive CD8+ T cells sorted from blood. The origin of the receptors is a man between 18 and 29 years old in good health.

The rearrangement joins TRBV5-1 to TRBJ2-5; unclear D gene. This CDR3 has 11 amino acids. Germline CDR1 reads SGHRS; CDR2 reads YFSETQ. With 4 bases removed from V and 5 bases from J, the gap between germline ends came to 6 bases. The CDR3 region has the DNA TGCGCCAGCAGCAACTACGAGACCCAGTACTTC. Protein sequence: CASSNYETQYF.

The rearrangement joins TRBV5-3 to TRBJ2-7; D remains ambiguous. TRBV5-3 has ORF status, its function being uncertain. Trimming took 4 bases from V and 4 from J, leaving 15 bases between them. The CDR3 is 14 amino acids. The CDR3 here is CARSPGRIPYEQYF. The CDR3 nucleotides read TGTGCCAGAAGCCCCGGACGGATCCCGTACGAGCAGTACTTC.

Comment on this clone: At one boundary the junction diverges from the germline segment, which might be a read error. The chain couples TRBV5-1 to TRBJ2-1, with TRBD1 identical over 7 bases. The germline gives CDR1 SGHRS, CDR2 YFSETQ. The CDR3 runs 12 residues. CDR3: CASSLGQAARLF. CDR3 DNA: TGCGCCAGCAGCCTTGGACAGGCCGCTCGGCTCTTC.

This rearrangement joins TRBV7-9 to TRBJ2-7; 7 bases line up with TRBD1. CDR1 is SEHNR, CDR2 FQNEAQ, per germline (reference sequence). J lost 6 bases, V lost 4 bases, and 6 bases had no gene match. The CDR3 runs to 13 residues. CDR3 region: CASSSRDSPEQYF. In DNA, the CDR3 is TGTGCCAGCAGCTCCCGGGACAGTCCCGAGCAGTACTTC.

The chain links TRBV5-4 to TRBJ2-5; possible D gene TRBD2, 6 bases. The V gene lost 3 bases and the J gene lost 4 bases, with 22 bases spanning the gap. Looked up from germline, CDR1 is SGHNT and CDR2 is YYREEE (reference sequence). The CDR3 sequence is 17 residues long. The CDR3 DNA sequence: TGTGCCAGCAGCTCCCATGGGGAGCGGGTGTCCGGAGAGACCCAGTACTTC. Translated: CASSSHGERVSGETQYF.

The chain joins TRBV5-4 to TRBJ2-1; 9 bases line up with TRBD1. The junction had 7 bases not matched to a gene; V was cut back by 3 bases and J by 9 bases. The germline CDR1 and CDR2 sequences are SGHNT and YYREEE (reference sequence). The CDR3 totals 14 residues. This CDR3 reads CASSSGTGTGEQFF. CDR3 DNA: TGTGCCAGCAGCTCGGGGACAGGGACGGGTGAGCAGTTCTTC.

With respect to this clone: The sample contains more than one DNA sequence encoding this CDR3. The chain has TRBV6-1 and TRBJ2-7; D is unclear. Germline lookup yields CDR1 MNHNS and CDR2 SASEGT. The ends were cut back, 2 bases at V and 4 bases at J, with 9 bases in the middle. The CDR3 has 13 amino acids. The CDR3 DNA reads as TGTGCCAGCAGTGAATTGGGGAATTACGAGCAGTACTTC. This gives the protein CASSELGNYEQYF.

The V call is TRBV4-3, the J call TRBJ2-2; D remains unclear. Germline V gives CDR1 LGHNA, CDR2 YSLEER. The CDR3 runs to 13 residues. Trimming took 2 bases from V and 6 from J, leaving 7 bases between them. This chain's CDR3 is CASSQSSPGELFF. CDR3 DNA: TGCGCCAGCAGCCAATCCTCCCCCGGGGAGCTGTTTTTT.

This chain links TRBV29-1 with TRBJ2-7; tentative D call: TRBD2 (5 bases). Trimming shortened V by 6 bases and J by 2 bases, and 11 bases separated the two germline ends. Germline V gene lookup returns CDR1 SQVTM and CDR2 ANQGSEA. The CDR3 is made up of 12 amino acids. CDR3 region: CSVVDFAYEQYF. The CDR3, as DNA: TGCAGCGTCGTGGACTTCGCCTACGAGCAGTACTTC.

The chain carries TRBV19 and TRBJ1-2; D is uncertain. V was trimmed by 5 bases and J by 0 bases, leaving 4 bases between them. The CDR3 has 12 amino acids. Germline assignment: CDR1 LNHDA and CDR2 SQIVND (reference sequence). DNA of the CDR3: TGTGCCAGTAGTTTGGCTAACTATGGCTACACCTTC. Protein sequence: CASSLANYGYTF.

This chain uses TRBV7-6 with TRBJ2-7; D is uncertain. The CDR3 contains 13 residues. V lost 4 bases to trimming and J lost 2 bases, with 9 bases between them. Germline CDR1 and CDR2: SGHVS and FNYEAQ. The CDR3 DNA is TGTGCCAGCAGCTCTGCGAGGACCTACGAGCAGTACTTC. This codes for CASSSARTYEQYF.

Of note for this clone: The identical CDR3 is also encoded by other nucleotide sequences in the sample. The V call is TRBV19, the J call TRBJ2-7; no clear D. Germline V lookup: CDR1 LNHDA, CDR2 SQIVND (reference sequence). The V end lost 5 bases, the J end lost 3 bases, and 11 bases lay between the germline ends. This CDR3 has 13 residues. CDR3 DNA: TGTGCCAGTAGTCCCCCGGACGGCTACGAGCAGTACTTC. Amino acid sequence: CASSPPDGYEQYF.